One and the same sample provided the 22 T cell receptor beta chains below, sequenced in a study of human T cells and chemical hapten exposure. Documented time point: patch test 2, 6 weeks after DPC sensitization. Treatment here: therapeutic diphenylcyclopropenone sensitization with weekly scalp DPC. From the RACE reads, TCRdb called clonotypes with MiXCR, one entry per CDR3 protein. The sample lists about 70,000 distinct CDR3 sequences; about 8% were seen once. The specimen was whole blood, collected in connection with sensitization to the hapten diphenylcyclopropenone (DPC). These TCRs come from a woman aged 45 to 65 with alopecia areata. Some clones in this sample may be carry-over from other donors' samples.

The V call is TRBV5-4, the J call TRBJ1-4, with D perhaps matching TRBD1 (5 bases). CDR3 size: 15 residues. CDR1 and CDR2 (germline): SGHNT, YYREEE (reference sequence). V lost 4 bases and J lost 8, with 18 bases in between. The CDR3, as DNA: TGTGCCAGCAGCCCGACATTCCAGGGCACCGAAAAACTGTTTTTT. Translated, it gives CASSPTFQGTEKLFF.

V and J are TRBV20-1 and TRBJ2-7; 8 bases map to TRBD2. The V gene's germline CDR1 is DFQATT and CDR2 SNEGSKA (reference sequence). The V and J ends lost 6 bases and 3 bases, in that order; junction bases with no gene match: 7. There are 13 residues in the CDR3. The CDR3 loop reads CSAAGLGNYEQYF. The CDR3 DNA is TGCAGTGCCGCGGGACTAGGAAACTACGAGCAGTACTTC.

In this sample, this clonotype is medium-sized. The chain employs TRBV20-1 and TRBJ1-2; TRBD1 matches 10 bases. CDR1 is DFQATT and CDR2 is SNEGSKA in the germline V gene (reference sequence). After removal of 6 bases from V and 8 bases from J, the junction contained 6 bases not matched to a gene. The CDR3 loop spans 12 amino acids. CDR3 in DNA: TGCAGTGCCTCCGACAGGGGGCTAGGCTACACCTTC. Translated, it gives CSASDRGLGYTF.

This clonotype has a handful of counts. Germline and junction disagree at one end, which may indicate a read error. The CDR3 here is CASSQDRVGGRF. In DNA, the CDR3 is TGTGCCAGCAGCCAAGATAGAGTGGGCGGCCGGTTT. This chain links TRBV14 with TRBJ1-4, with D unresolved. The germline V gene encodes CDR1 SGHDN and CDR2 FVKESK. The CDR3 runs 12 residues.

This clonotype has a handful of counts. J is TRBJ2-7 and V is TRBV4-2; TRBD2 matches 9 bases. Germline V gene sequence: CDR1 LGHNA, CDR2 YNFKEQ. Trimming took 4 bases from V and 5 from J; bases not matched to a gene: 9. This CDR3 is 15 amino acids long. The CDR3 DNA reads TGTGCCAGCAGCCCCGAAAGACTAGCGGCCGACGAGCAGTACTTC. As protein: CASSPERLAADEQYF.

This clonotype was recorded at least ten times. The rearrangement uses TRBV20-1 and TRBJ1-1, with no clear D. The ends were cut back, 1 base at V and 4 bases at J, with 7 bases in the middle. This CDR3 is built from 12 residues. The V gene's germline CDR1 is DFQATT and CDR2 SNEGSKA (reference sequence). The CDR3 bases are TGCAGTGCTAGAGGCGGGGTCACTGAAGCTTTCTTT. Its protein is CSARGGVTEAFF.

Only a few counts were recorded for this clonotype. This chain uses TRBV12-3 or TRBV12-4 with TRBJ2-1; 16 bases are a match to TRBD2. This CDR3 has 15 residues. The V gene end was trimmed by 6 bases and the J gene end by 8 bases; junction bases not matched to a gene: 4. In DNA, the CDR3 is TGTGCCAGCAGCCCAGGGACTAGCGGGAGGGATGAGCAGTTCTTC. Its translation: CASSPGTSGRDEQFF.

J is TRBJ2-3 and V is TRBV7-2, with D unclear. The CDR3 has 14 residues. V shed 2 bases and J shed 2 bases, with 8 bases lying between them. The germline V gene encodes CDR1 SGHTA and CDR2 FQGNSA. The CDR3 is CASSLFPLTDTQYF. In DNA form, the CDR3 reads TGTGCCAGCAGCTTATTTCCCCTCACAGATACGCAGTATTTT.

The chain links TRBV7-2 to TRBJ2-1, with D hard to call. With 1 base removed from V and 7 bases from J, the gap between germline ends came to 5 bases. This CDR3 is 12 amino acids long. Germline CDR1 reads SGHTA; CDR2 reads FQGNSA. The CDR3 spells CASSLEGNEQFF. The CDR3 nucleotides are TGTGCCAGCAGCTTAGAAGGAAATGAGCAGTTCTTC.

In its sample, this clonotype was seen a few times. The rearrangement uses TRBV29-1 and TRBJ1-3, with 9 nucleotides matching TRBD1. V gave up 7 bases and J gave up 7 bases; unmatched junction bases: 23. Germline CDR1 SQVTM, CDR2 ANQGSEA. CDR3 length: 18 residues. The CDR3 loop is CSGRYRDREKLRKNTIYF. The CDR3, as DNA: TGCAGCGGGCGGTACCGGGACAGGGAGAAGTTGAGGAAGAACACCATATATTTT.

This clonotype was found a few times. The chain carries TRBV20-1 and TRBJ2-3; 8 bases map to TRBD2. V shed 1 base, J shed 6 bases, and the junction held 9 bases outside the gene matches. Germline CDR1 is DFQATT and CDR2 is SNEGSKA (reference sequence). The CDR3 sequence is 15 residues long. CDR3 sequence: CSARGDGGAMDTQYF. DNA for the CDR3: TGCAGTGCTAGAGGGGACGGGGGGGCGATGGATACGCAGTATTTT.

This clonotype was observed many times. The CDR3 bases are TGTGCCAGCAGTGGACAGGGGAGCGGAAAACTGTTTTTT. It yields the protein CASSGQGSGKLFF. The chain uses TRBV6-5 and TRBJ1-4, with TRBD1 matching over 9 bases. Germline V gene data show CDR1 as MNHEY and CDR2 as SVGAGI. The J segment lost 10 bases and the V segment lost 5 bases, leaving 5 bases of the junction unmatched. CDR3 length equals 13 residues.

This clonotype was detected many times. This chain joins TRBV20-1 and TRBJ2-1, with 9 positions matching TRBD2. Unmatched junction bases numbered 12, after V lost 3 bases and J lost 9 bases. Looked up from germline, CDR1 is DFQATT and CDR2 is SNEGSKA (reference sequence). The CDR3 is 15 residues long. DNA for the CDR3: TGCAGTGCTAGGTGGCGGACTAGCGTCGTCGGTGAGCAGTTCTTC. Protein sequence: CSARWRTSVVGEQFF.

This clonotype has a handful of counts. The CDR3 nucleotides are TGCAGTGTTTTCCGGGGTAATAGCAATGAGCAGTTCTTC. This translates into CSVFRGNSNEQFF. The genes are TRBV20-1 and TRBJ2-1; TRBD2 is a possible D gene (5 bases). The CDR3 length is 13 residues. V was pared by 7 bases and J by 6 bases, with 16 bases between. Germline CDR1 reads DFQATT; CDR2 reads SNEGSKA (reference sequence).

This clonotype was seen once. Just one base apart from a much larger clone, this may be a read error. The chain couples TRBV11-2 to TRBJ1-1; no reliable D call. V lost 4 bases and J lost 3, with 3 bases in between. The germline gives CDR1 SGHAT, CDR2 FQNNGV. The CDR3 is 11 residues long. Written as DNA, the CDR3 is TGTGCCAGCAGCTGGTACACTGAAGCTTTCTTT. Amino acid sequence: CASSWYTEAFF.

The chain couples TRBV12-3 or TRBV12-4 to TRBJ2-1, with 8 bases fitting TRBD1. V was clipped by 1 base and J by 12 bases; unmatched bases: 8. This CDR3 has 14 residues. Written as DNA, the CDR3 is TGTGCCAGCAGTTTAGGGACAGGGATGTTTGGGCAGTTCTTC. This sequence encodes CASSLGTGMFGQFF.

CDR3: CASSFNGGATGELFF. CDR3 sequence (DNA): TGTGCCAGCAGTTTCAACGGGGGGGCCACCGGGGAGCTGTTTTTT. This chain joins TRBV27 and TRBJ2-2; 8 bases match TRBD2. Germline CDR1 and CDR2: MNHEY and SMNVEV (reference sequence). V lost 3 bases, J lost 4 bases, and 4 bases stayed unmatched. The CDR3 sequence is 15 residues long.

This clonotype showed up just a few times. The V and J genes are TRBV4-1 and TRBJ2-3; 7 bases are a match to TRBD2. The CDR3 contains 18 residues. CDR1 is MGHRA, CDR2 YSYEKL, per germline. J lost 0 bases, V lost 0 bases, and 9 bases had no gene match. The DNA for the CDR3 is TGCGCCAGCAGCCAAGATCGAACTAGCGAGAGAAGCACAGATACGCAGTATTTT. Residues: CASSQDRTSERSTDTQYF.

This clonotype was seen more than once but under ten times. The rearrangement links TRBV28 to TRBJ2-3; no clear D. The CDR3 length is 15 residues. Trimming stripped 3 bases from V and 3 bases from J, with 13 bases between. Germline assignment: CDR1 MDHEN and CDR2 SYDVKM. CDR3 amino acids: CASSLNSLSTDTQYF. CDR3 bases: TGTGCCAGCAGTTTGAACTCCCTATCGACAGATACGCAGTATTTT.

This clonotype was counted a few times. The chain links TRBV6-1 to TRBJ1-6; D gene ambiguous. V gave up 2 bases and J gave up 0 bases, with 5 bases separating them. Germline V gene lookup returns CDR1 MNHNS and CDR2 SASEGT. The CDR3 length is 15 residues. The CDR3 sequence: CASSETSSYNSPLHF. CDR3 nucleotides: TGTGCCAGCAGTGAAACCAGCTCCTATAATTCACCCCTCCACTTT.

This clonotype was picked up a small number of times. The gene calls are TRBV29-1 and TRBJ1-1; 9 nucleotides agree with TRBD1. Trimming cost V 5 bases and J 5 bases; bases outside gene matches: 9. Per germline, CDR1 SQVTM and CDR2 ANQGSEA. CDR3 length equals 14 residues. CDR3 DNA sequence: TGCAGCGTTACGCCGGGACAGGGAAGGACTGAAGCTTTCTTT. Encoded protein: CSVTPGQGRTEAFF.

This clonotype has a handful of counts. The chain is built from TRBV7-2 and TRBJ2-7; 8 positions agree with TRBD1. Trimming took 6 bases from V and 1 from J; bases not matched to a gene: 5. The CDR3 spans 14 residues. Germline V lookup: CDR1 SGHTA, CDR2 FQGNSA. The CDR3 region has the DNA TGTGCCAGCAGGAACGACAGGGGTTCCTACGAGCAGTACTTC. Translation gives CASRNDRGSYEQYF.